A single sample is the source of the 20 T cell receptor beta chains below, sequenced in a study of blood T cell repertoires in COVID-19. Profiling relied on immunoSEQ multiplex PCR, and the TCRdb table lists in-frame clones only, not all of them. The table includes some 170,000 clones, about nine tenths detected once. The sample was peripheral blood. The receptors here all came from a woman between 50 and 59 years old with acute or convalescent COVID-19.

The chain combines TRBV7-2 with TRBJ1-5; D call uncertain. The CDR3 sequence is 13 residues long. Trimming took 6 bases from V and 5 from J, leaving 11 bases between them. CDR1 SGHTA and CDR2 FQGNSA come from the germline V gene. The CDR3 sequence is CASSPDSDQPQHF. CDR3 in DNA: TGTGCCAGCAGTCCTGATTCGGATCAGCCCCAGCATTTT.

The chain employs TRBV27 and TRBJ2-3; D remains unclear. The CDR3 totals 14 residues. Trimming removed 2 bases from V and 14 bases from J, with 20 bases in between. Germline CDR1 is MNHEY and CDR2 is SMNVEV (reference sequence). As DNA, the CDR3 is TGTGCCAGCAGTTTAAACCCGGGTTTATCCGTACGGTATTTT. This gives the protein CASSLNPGLSVRYF.

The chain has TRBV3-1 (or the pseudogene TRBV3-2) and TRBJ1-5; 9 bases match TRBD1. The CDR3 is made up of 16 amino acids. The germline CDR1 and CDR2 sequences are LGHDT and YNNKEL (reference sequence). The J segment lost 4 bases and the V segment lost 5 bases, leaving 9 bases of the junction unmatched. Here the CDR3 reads CASSARPGQGNQPQHF. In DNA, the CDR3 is TGTGCCAGCAGCGCGCGACCGGGACAGGGTAATCAGCCCCAGCATTTT.

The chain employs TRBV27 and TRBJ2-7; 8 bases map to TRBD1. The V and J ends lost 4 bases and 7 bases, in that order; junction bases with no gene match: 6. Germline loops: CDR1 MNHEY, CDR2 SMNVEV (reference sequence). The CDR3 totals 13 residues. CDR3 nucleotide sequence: TGTGCCAGCAGTTCCCAGGGGGCGGGTGAGCAGTACTTC. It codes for CASSSQGAGEQYF.

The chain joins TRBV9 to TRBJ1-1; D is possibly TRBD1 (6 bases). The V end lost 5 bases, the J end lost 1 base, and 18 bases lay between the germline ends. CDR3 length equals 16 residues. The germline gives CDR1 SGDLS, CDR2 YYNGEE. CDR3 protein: CASSENRGGGNTEAFF. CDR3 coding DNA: TGTGCCAGCAGTGAAAACCGAGGGGGTGGGAACACTGAAGCTTTCTTT.

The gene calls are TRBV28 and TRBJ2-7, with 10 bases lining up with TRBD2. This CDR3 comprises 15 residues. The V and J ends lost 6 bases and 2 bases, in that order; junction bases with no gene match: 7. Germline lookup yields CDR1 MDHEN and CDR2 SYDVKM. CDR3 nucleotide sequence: TGTGCCAGCAGGGGAAGCGGGAGGGGTACCTACGAGCAGTACTTC. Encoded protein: CASRGSGRGTYEQYF.

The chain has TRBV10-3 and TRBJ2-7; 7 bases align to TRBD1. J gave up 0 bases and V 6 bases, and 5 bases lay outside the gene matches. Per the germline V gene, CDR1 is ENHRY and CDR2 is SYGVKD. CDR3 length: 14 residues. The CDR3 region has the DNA TGTGCCATCAGCCTACAGGGGAGCTCCTACGAGCAGTACTTC. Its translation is CAISLQGSSYEQYF.

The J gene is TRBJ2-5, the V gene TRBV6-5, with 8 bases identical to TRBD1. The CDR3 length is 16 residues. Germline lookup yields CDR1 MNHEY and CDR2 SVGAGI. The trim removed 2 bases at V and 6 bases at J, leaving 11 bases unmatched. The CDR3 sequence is CASSYDPPRGRKTQYF. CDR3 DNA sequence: TGTGCCAGCAGTTACGACCCGCCCAGGGGGCGAAAGACCCAGTACTTC.

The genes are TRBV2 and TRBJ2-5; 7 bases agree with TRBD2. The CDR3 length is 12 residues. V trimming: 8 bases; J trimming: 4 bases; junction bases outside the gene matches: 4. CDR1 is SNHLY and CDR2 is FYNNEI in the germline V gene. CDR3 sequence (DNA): TGTGCCAGCCGGGGGGTCCGAGAGACCCAGTACTTC. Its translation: CASRGVRETQYF. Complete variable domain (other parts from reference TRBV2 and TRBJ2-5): EPEVTQTPSHQVTQMGQEVILRCVPISNHLYFYWYRQILGQKVEFLVSFYNNEISEKSEIFDDQFSVERPDGSNFTLKIRSTKLEDSAMYFCASRGVRETQYFGPGTRLLVL.

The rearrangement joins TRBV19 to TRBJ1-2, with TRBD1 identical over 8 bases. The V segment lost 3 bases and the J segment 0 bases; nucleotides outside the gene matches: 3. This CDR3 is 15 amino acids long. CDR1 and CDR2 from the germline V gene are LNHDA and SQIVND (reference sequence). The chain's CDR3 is CASSMSGGTNYGYTF. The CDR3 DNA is TGTGCCAGTAGTATGTCAGGGGGCACTAACTATGGCTACACCTTC. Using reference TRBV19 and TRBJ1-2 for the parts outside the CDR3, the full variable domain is DGGITQSPKYLFRKEGQNVTLSCEQNLNHDAMYWYRQDPGQGLRLIYYSQIVNDFQKGDIAEGYSVSREKKESFPLTVTSAQKNPTAFYLCASSMSGGTNYGYTFGSGTRLTVV.

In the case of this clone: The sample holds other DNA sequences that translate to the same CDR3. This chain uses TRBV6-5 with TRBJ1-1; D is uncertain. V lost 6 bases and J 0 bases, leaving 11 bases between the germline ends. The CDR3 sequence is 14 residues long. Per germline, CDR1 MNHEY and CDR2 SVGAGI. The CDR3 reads CASRSPGMNTEAFF. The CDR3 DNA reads TGTGCCAGCAGGTCCCCAGGTATGAACACTGAAGCTTTCTTT.

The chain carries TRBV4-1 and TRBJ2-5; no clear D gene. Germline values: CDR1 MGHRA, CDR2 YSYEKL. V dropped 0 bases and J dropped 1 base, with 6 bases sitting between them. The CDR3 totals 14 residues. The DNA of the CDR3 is TGCGCCAGCAGCCAAGATTCCATCCAAGAGACCCAGTACTTC. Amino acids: CASSQDSIQETQYF.

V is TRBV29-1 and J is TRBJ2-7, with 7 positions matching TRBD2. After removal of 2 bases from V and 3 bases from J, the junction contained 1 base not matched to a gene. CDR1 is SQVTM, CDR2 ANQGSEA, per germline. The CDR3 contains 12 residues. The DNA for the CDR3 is TGCAGCGTTGAATGGGGGGGCTACGAGCAGTACTTC. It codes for CSVEWGGYEQYF.

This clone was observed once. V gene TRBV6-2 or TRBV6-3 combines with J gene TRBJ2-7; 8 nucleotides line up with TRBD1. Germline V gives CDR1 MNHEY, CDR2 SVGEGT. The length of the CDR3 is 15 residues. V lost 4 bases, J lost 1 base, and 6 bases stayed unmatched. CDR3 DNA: TGTGCCAGCAGTTCCCTCCGGGACAGGTCCTACGAGCAGTACTTC. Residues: CASSSLRDRSYEQYF.

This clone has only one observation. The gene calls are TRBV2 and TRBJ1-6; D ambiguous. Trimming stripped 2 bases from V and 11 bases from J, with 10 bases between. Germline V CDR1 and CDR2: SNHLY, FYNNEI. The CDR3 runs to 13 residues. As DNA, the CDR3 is TGTGCCAGCAGTGAATCGGAGAAACCACCCCTCCACTTT. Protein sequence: CASSESEKPPLHF.

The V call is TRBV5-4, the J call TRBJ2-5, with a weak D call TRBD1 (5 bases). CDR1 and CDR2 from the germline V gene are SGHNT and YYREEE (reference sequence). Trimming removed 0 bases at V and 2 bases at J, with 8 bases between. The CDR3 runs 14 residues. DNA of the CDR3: TGTGCCAGCAGCTTGGACAGGATGCAAGAGACCCAGTACTTC. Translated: CASSLDRMQETQYF.

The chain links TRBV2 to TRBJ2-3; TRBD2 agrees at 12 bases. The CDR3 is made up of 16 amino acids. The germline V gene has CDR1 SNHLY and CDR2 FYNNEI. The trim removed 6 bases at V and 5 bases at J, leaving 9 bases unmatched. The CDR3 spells CASSNLAGGVVDTQYF. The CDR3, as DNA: TGTGCCAGCAGCAACCTAGCGGGAGGGGTCGTAGATACGCAGTATTTT.

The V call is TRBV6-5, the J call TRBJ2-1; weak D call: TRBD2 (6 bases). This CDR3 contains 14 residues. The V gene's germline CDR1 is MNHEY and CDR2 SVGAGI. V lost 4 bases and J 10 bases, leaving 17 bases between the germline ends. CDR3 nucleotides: TGTGCCAGCAGTTTAGGGACGGGAGTTGGGGAGCAGTTCTTC. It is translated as CASSLGTGVGEQFF.

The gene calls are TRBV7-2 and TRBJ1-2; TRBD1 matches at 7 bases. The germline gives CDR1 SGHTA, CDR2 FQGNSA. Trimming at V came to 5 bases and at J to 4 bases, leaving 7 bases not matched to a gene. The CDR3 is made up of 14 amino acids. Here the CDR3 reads CASSRKGAAYGYTF. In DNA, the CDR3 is TGTGCCAGCAGCCGTAAGGGGGCCGCCTATGGCTACACCTTC.

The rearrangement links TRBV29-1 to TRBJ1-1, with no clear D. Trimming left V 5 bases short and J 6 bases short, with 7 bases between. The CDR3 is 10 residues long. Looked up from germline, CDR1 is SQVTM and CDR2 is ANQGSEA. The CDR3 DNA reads TGCAGCGTTATAGTGGCTGAAGCTTTCTTT. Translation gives CSVIVAEAFF. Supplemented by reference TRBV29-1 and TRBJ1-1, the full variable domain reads SAVISQKPSRDICQRGTSLTIQCQVDSQVTMMFWYRQQPGQSLTLIATANQGSEATYESGFVIDKFPISRPNLTFSTLTVSNMSPEDSSIYLCSVIVAEAFFGQGTRLTVV.